This T cell receptor (beta chain) was documented in a study of blood T cell repertoires in COVID-19. Turning to the study itself: Acute and convalescent COVID-19 specimens originated in the United States, Italy and Spain. PBMCs, B-cell-depleted T cells, or T cells provided the cDNA or gDNA that made up the material.

How the authors handled the data: Reference gene primers were amplified, and this amplification served to estimate nucleated cell counts. Clones were sequenced by immunoSEQ multiplex PCR, and TCRdb holds only the in-frame ones, with some missing. That table is the source of V, J and clone size, and D and trimming were worked out from the DNA. The repertoire holds about 140,000 clones, with 60% to 85% as singletons. There are 16 residues in the CDR3. V dropped 8 bases and J dropped 7; count of bases not matched to a gene: 15. Germline V CDR1 and CDR2: MDHEN, SYDVKM. The sequenced sample was peripheral blood. The TCR sequence derives from a man in his forties or fifties with acute or convalescent COVID-19. The genes are TRBV28 and TRBJ2-1, with 9 bases that match TRBD1. This chain's CDR3 is CASSQAPGQGTNEQFF. CDR3 sequence (DNA): TGTGCCAGCTCACAAGCGCCGGGACAGGGTACGAATGAGCAGTTCTTC.